The 20 T cell receptor beta chains listed next were all sequenced from one sample in a study of radiotherapy plus CTLA-4 blockade in lung cancer. This table comes from immunoSEQ multiplex PCR, and its TCRdb copy is limited to in-frame clones, with some not included. The data hold some 96,000 clones, with roughly 88% observed a single time. Specimen: peripheral blood, collected from a patient treated with radiotherapy plus ipilimumab. These receptors were obtained from a human donor with non-small cell lung cancer that progressed on radiotherapy plus ipilimumab.

V is TRBV5-1 and J is TRBJ2-5; perhaps TRBD1 as D (5 bases). Trimming stripped 3 bases from V and 3 bases from J, with 9 bases between. This CDR3 has 13 residues. CDR1 is SGHRS and CDR2 is YFSETQ in the germline V gene. CDR3 region: CASSSRVKETQYF. CDR3 sequence (DNA): TGCGCCAGCAGCTCCAGGGTTAAAGAGACCCAGTACTTC.

Notes on this clone: This sample also contains other DNA sequences that code for the same CDR3. The V and J genes are TRBV6-5 and TRBJ1-1; D might be TRBD1 (5 bases). Trimming removed 2 bases from V and 1 base from J, with 11 bases in between. In germline, CDR1 is MNHEY, CDR2 SVGAGI. CDR3 length: 15 amino acids. The CDR3 loop reads CASSYNGQPNTEAFF. The DNA for the CDR3 is TGTGCCAGCAGTTACAACGGACAACCGAACACTGAAGCTTTCTTT.

This chain joins TRBV5-1 and TRBJ2-7; tentatively, D is TRBD1 or TRBD2 (6 bases each). The CDR3 covers 14 residues. V was cut by 0 bases and J by 6 bases, with 13 bases left in between. Germline V CDR1 and CDR2: SGHRS, YFSETQ. CDR3 in amino acids: CASSLVIGGGEQYF. In nucleotides, the CDR3 is TGCGCCAGCAGCTTGGTGATAGGAGGGGGCGAGCAGTACTTC.

This chain joins TRBV9 and TRBJ2-2; perhaps D is TRBD1 or TRBD2 (5 bases each). CDR1 and CDR2 from the germline V gene are SGDLS and YYNGEE. This CDR3 has 14 residues. V was trimmed by 2 bases and J by 4 bases, leaving 9 bases between them. This CDR3 reads CASSVSGSTGELFF. CDR3 bases: TGTGCCAGCAGCGTCTCAGGGAGCACCGGGGAGCTGTTTTTT.

The genes are TRBV27 and TRBJ2-1, with D maybe TRBD2 (5 bases). The CDR3 sequence is 14 residues long. The germline V gene has CDR1 MNHEY and CDR2 SMNVEV (reference sequence). With 5 bases removed from V and 0 bases from J, the gap between germline ends came to 8 bases. DNA of the CDR3: TGTGCCAGCAGTGTGGGGAGCTCCTACAATGAGCAGTTCTTC. Translation: CASSVGSSYNEQFF.

The chain recombines TRBV11-1 with TRBJ2-7, with D uncertain. The CDR3 consists of 12 residues. Germline-derived CDR1 and CDR2 are SGHAT and FQDESV (reference sequence). Between the trimmed V and J ends, which lost 4 bases and 4 bases, there was a span of 8 bases. The CDR3 region is CASSSSRYEQYF. CDR3 in DNA: TGTGCCAGCAGCTCGAGTCGATACGAGCAGTACTTC. Variable domain in full (rest from reference TRBV11-1 and TRBJ2-7): EAEVAQSPRYKITEKSQAVAFWCDPISGHATLYWYRQILGQGPELLVQFQDESVVDDSQLPKDRFSAERLKGVDSTLKIQPAELGDSAMYLCASSSSRYEQYFGPGTRLTVT.

The V gene is TRBV2, the J gene TRBJ1-5; no clear D. Germline assignment: CDR1 SNHLY and CDR2 FYNNEI. This CDR3 has 13 amino acids. V lost 7 bases and J 4 bases, leaving 11 bases between the germline ends. In DNA, the CDR3 is TGTGCCAGCAAAGGTTTGGAGAATCAGCCCCAGCATTTT. It translates to CASKGLENQPQHF.

On this clone itself: Germline and junction disagree at one end, which may indicate a read error. This rearrangement joins TRBV6-5 to TRBJ1-1, with D maybe TRBD1 (5 bases). CDR1 MNHEY and CDR2 SVGAGI come from the germline V gene. The length of the CDR3 is 15 residues. The CDR3 DNA follows: TGTGCCAGCGGTTACTTAGGAACAGGAGGGACTGAAGCTTTCTTT. Translation gives CASGYLGTGGTEAFF.

The J gene is TRBJ2-1, the V gene TRBV5-6, with D uncertain. Germline V gene sequence: CDR1 SGHDT, CDR2 YYEEEE. The CDR3 contains 13 residues. Deletions cut 7 bases from V and 3 bases from J, with 11 bases between. CDR3 residues: CASAPPGYNEQFF. The CDR3, as DNA: TGTGCCAGCGCCCCCCCCGGCTACAATGAGCAGTTCTTC.

CDR3: CASSSTHTQYF. The CDR3, as DNA: TGTGCCAGCAGTTCTACACATACGCAGTATTTT. The chain employs TRBV6-6 and TRBJ2-3, with no clear D. The ends were cut back, 4 bases at V and 7 bases at J, with 6 bases in the middle. Germline V gene lookup returns CDR1 MNHNY and CDR2 SVGAGI (reference sequence). The CDR3 has 11 amino acids.

V gene TRBV5-1 combines with J gene TRBJ1-4; no clear D gene. Trimming took off 0 bases at V and 10 bases at J, with 7 bases between the two ends. This CDR3 region has 12 residues. CDR1 and CDR2 from the germline V gene are SGHRS and YFSETQ. For the CDR3, the DNA is TGCGCCAGCAGCTTGGAAATAGGAAAACTGTTTTTT. Its translation is CASSLEIGKLFF.

The gene calls are TRBV10-1 and TRBJ2-1, with 10 bases aligning to TRBD1. The J segment lost 4 bases and the V segment lost 0 bases, leaving 3 bases of the junction unmatched. The CDR3 is 16 residues long. CDR1 and CDR2 from the germline V gene are WNHNN and SYGVQD (reference sequence). CDR3 coding DNA: TGCGCCAGCAGTGAGTCGGGACAGGGGAGTTACAATGAGCAGTTCTTC. Translated, it gives CASSESGQGSYNEQFF.

This chain connects TRBV25-1 to TRBJ2-5, with 13 bases lining up with TRBD2. CDR3 size: 16 residues. V dropped 3 bases and J dropped 5; count of bases not matched to a gene: 6. The germline CDR1 and CDR2 sequences are MGHDK and SYGVNS. DNA of the CDR3: TGTGCCAGCAGTGAGGGACTAGCGGGAAAGGGGGAGACCCAGTACTTC. Translation gives CASSEGLAGKGETQYF.

This clone was counted between two and nine times. The V and J genes are TRBV5-6 and TRBJ1-3; a possible D gene is TRBD1 (6 bases). Trimming took off 3 bases at V and 2 bases at J, with 12 bases between the two ends. Per germline, CDR1 SGHDT and CDR2 YYEEEE. The CDR3 extends over 15 amino acids. CDR3 sequence: CASSSGAGTGNTIYF. For the CDR3, the DNA is TGTGCCAGCAGCTCAGGGGCGGGAACTGGAAACACCATATATTTT.

Note on this clone: The junction differs from germline at one of its ends, possibly a read error. This specimen includes other DNA sequences encoding the same CDR3. The chain joins TRBV18 to TRBJ2-3, with 8 bases identical to TRBD1. Germline CDR1 is KGHSH and CDR2 is LQKENI. The CDR3 loop spans 15 amino acids. Written as DNA, the CDR3 is TGCGCCAGCTCACCACGGACAGGGAACACAGATACGCAGTATTTT. Translating it yields CASSPRTGNTDTQYF. Using reference TRBV18 and TRBJ2-3 for the parts outside the CDR3, the full variable domain is NAGVMQNPRHLVRRRGQEARLRCSPMKGHSHVYWYRQLPEEGLKFMVYLQKENIIDESGMPKERFSAEFPKEGPSILRIQQVVRGDSAAYFCASSPRTGNTDTQYFGPGTRLTVL.

The rearrangement joins TRBV5-6 to TRBJ1-1, with TRBD1 matching over 7 bases. J was trimmed by 1 base and V by 2 bases; bases with no gene match: 2. Looked up from germline, CDR1 is SGHDT and CDR2 is YYEEEE. The CDR3 contains 14 residues. The CDR3 sequence is CASSFRQGNTEAFF. CDR3 sequence (DNA): TGTGCCAGCAGCTTTCGACAGGGGAACACTGAAGCTTTCTTT.

The chain combines TRBV5-1 with TRBJ2-7, with a weak D call TRBD2 (6 bases). Germline values: CDR1 SGHRS, CDR2 YFSETQ. V lost 3 bases and J 0 bases, leaving 13 bases between the germline ends. The CDR3 is 15 amino acids. CDR3 residues: CASSWDFLSSYEQYF. Here the CDR3 DNA reads TGCGCCAGCAGCTGGGACTTTTTGAGCTCCTACGAGCAGTACTTC.

The chain is built from TRBV2 and TRBJ2-5; the D gene could be TRBD1 or TRBD2 (6 bases each). The CDR3 has 14 amino acids. V lost 7 bases, J lost 2 bases, and 14 bases lay in between. Germline lookup yields CDR1 SNHLY and CDR2 FYNNEI. The CDR3 loop is CASTPGARQETQYF. For the CDR3, the DNA is TGTGCCAGCACCCCGGGGGCTAGACAAGAGACCCAGTACTTC.

This clone has a single count. J is TRBJ2-4 and V is TRBV4-2; 7 nucleotides line up with TRBD2. The CDR3 consists of 20 residues. The J segment lost 3 bases and the V segment lost 0 bases, leaving 17 bases of the junction unmatched. CDR1 and CDR2 (germline): LGHNA, YNFKEQ. CDR3 in DNA: TGTGCCAGCAGCCAAGATTGGGGGATGGCGGGAGAGATTGTCAAAAACATTCAGTACTTC. Its translation: CASSQDWGMAGEIVKNIQYF.

The V call is TRBV5-1, the J call TRBJ1-4; D not resolved. Trimming cost V 1 base and J 3 bases, with 10 bases left between them. The CDR3 has 15 amino acids. Germline V gene sequence: CDR1 SGHRS, CDR2 YFSETQ. The CDR3: CASSLWSRPNEKLFF. CDR3 coding DNA: TGCGCCAGCAGCTTGTGGTCCAGGCCTAATGAAAAACTGTTTTTT.